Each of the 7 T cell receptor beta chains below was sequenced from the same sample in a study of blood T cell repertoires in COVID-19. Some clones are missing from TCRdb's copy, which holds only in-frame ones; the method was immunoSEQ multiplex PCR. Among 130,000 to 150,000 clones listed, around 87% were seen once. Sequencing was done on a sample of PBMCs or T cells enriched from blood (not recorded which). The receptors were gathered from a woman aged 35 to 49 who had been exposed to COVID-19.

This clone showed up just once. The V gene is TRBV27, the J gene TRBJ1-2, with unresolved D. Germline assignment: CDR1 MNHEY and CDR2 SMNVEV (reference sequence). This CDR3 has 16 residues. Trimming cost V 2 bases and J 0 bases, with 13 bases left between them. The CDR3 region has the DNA TGTGCCAGCAGTTTAAATTCCCGACAATCTAACTATGGCTACACCTTC. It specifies CASSLNSRQSNYGYTF.

This chain's CDR3 is CASSLRQGAGEQYF. The CDR3 bases are TGTGCCAGCAGCCTCAGACAGGGGGCAGGCGAGCAGTACTTC. J is TRBJ2-7 and V is TRBV11-2; 10 nucleotides match TRBD1. J gave up 6 bases and V 5 bases, and 7 bases lay outside the gene matches. Germline loops: CDR1 SGHAT, CDR2 FQNNGV. The CDR3 runs to 14 residues.

The CDR3 nucleotides read TGTGCCTCATGCGGGACGGTGAACACCGGGGAGCTGTTTTTT. Its translation: CASCGTVNTGELFF. The chain joins TRBV19 to TRBJ2-2; D is perhaps TRBD2 (6 bases). This CDR3 comprises 14 residues. The ends were cut back, 11 bases at V and 1 base at J, with 14 bases in the middle. Germline V lookup: CDR1 LNHDA, CDR2 SQIVND (reference sequence).

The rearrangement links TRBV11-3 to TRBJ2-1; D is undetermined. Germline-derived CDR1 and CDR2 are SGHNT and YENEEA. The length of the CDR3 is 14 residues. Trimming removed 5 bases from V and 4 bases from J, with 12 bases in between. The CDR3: CASSPFGSYNEQFF. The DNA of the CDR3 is TGTGCCAGCAGCCCCTTCGGGTCTTACAATGAGCAGTTCTTC.

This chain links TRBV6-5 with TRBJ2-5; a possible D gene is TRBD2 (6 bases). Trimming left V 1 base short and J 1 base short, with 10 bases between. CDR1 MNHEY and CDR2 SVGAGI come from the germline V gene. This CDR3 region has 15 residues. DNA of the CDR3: TGTGCCAGCAGTTACTGGCAGGGACTCCAAGAGACCCAGTACTTC. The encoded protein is CASSYWQGLQETQYF.

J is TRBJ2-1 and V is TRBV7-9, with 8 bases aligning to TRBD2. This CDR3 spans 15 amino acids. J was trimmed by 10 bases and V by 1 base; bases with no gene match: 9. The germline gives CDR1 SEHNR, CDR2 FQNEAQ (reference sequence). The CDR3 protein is CASSLGSGGPREQFF. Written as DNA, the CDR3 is TGTGCCAGCAGCTTAGGCAGCGGGGGACCACGGGAGCAGTTCTTC.

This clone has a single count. CDR3 DNA sequence: TGTGCCAGCAGTTTGCTTGGGACAAAAGAACTCTATGGCTACACCTTC. Protein product: CASSLLGTKELYGYTF. The V gene is TRBV27, the J gene TRBJ1-2; weak D call: TRBD1 (6 bases). The germline V gene has CDR1 MNHEY and CDR2 SMNVEV (reference sequence). V lost 3 bases, J lost 4 bases, and 18 bases lay in between. The CDR3 is made up of 16 amino acids.